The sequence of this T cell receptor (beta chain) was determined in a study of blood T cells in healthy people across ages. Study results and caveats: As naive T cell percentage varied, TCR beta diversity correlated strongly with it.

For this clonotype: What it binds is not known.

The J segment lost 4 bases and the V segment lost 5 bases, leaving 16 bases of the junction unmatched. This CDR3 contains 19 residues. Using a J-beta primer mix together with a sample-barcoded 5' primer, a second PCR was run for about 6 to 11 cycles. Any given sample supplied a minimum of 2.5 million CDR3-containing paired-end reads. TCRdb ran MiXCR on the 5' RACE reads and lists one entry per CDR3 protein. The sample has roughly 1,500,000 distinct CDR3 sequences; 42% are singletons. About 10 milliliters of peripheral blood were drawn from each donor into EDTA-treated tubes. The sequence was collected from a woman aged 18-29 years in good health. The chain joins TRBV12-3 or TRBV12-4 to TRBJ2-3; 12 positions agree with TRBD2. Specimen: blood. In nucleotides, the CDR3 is TGTGCCAGCAGTACCACCGGACTAGCGGGGACGAGTAGCGCAGATACGCAGTATTTT. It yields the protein CASSTTGLAGTSSADTQYF.